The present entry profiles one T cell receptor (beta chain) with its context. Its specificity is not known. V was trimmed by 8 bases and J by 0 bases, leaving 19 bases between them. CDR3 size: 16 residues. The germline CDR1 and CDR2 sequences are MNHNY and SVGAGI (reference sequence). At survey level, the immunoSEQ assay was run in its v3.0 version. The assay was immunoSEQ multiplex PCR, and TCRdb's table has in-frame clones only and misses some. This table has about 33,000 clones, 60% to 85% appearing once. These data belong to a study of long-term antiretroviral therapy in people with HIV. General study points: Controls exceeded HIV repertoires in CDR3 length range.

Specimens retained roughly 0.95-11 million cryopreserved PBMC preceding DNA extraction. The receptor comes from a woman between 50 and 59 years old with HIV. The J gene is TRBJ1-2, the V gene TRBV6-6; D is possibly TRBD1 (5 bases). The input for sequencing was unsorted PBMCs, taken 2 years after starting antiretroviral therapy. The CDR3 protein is CASFPGWGGANYGYTF. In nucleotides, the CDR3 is TGTGCCAGCTTCCCAGGCTGGGGGGGGGCTAACTATGGCTACACCTTC.